This record looks at one T cell receptor (beta chain) sequence and its context. Profiled with immunoSEQ multiplex PCR; TCRdb holds only in-frame clones, not every one. There are roughly 20,000 clones in the sample; about four fifths occur only once, and under 2% lies in the top ten. The sample belongs to a study of early stage breast cancer tumors. The CDR3 sequence is 14 residues long. Between the trimmed V and J ends, which lost 3 bases and 5 bases, there was a span of 8 bases. In germline, CDR1 is SGHDN, CDR2 FVKESK. Sequencing was carried out using blood. This rearrangement joins TRBV14 to TRBJ1-6, with no clear D. This clonotype was sampled from a person aged 70 to 85 with breast cancer. This CDR3 is CASSQVGDNSPLHF. The CDR3 coding sequence is TGTGCCAGCAGCCAGGTCGGGGATAATTCACCCCTCCACTTT.